This T cell receptor (beta chain) appears in the sequencing data of a study of blood T cells in healthy people across ages. V lost 5 bases and J lost 0, with 9 bases in between. This CDR3 comprises 13 residues. Germline loops: CDR1 DFQATT, CDR2 SNEGSKA (reference sequence). The authors ran a second PCR of roughly 6 to 12 cycles using a sample-barcoded 5' primer and a J-beta primer mix. TCRdb re-called the 5' RACE reads through MiXCR, storing one row per CDR3 protein. The table shows around 650,000 distinct CDR3 sequences, with around 43% occurring only once. A few counts support this clonotype. The source material was blood. The V gene is TRBV20-1, the J gene TRBJ2-3, with D unresolved. The receptor was derived from an older man in good health. The CDR3 loop reads CSAPIQSTDTQYF. CDR3 in DNA: TGCAGTGCTCCGATCCAAAGCACAGATACGCAGTATTTT.